This T cell receptor beta chain was sequenced during a study of shared clonotypes between healthy human individuals (dated by TCRdb to about 2020). About the study as a whole: Three men and a couple of women, aged 18 to 49 years, made up the cohort. For each donor, CD4 naive and CD4 memory were each run on three plates, CD8 naive on two plates, and CD8 memory on one plate. To estimate repertoire size and how much clonotype sharing occurs between individuals, the study deeply sequenced the blood TCR repertoires of roughly 5 healthy adults. Libraries were prepared and TCR repertoires were sequenced by different laboratories using diverse techniques, in order to increase sequencing depth and limit assay-specific biases. Leukapheresis yielded between about 0.85 and 10 billion PBMCs per donor.

TCR CDR3 regions were amplified from genomic DNA by multiplex PCR using the deep immunoSEQ assay. Genomic DNA extracted from each cell subset was distributed evenly over all wells of several immunoSEQ 96-well plates, and each plate served as one replicate. Each replicate PCR for sorted subsets received 150 to 250 ng genomic DNA, equal to some 32,000 T cell genomes. Purified libraries were measured with a Qubit 3.0 fluorometer, size-checked on a Bioanalyzer 2100, and measured again with the KAPA Library Quantification kit. A separate single-read 150-cycle Illumina NextSeq 550 flow cell was used to sequence each immunoSEQ 96-well plate. The authors' pipeline ran thus. Because only junctional sequences without quality scores were contained in the immunoSEQ output, filtering matching that applied to full-length reads could not be performed. To assign V/J genes and CDR3, sequences were annotated using PyIR, a Python wrapper for IgBLAST v1.9, with IMGT germline references. Any read was removed if the V/J assignment was weak (E-value above 1e-6), the CDR3 was missing, or the read contained stop codons, out-of-frame junctions, or ambiguous translated residues. V3J clonotypes were defined by identical inferred V gene, J gene, and CDR3 amino acid sequence. Percentage overlap between repertoires was calculated by dividing the number of shared unique clonotypes by the size of the smaller repertoire. Three approaches were used to assess repertoire richness: RTK rarefaction, the Chao1 estimator, and Recon v2.1 estimates of unobserved clonotypes. Generation probabilities were computed with OLGA for all TCRbeta clonotypes obtained by the gDNA method from several donors. Sourced from immuneACCESS, this table was stored by TCRdb with only in-frame sequences that have V and J called. A share of the clones is absent; for the studies checked, an unresolved V gene accounts for under half, and the remainder has no known explanation. That table furnishes V, J and clone size, whereas the DNA furnished D and trimming. The sample table lists about 2,500,000 clones, just over 90% of them with a count of one. About 0.13% of the sample is in the top ten clones.

The study at large found these results: The small number of donors limited the genetic and exposure-history diversity represented. Pairwise subsampling led to the expectation that sequencing depth would affect the degree of clonotype sharing among donors. Sampling was restricted to blood, and TCR repertoires in tissue are likely to differ from TCR repertoires in blood. Higher generation probabilities were observed for clonotypes shared by all four sorted-subset donors than for non-shared clonotypes. Sharing across several donors was observed for around 4.8% of naive CD4, over 3% of naive CD8, about 2.3% of memory CD4, and around 0.4% of memory CD8 clonotypes. Larger estimated clonotype richness was generally found for naive subsets than for memory subsets. Rarefaction of sorted-subset datasets indicated incomplete sequencing despite the large sequencing depth.

Healthy HIV-negative adults with no recently reported acute infections or vaccinations were included as donors. All donors were Caucasian adults living in Nashville, Tennessee, USA. Magnetic negative selection was used to enrich CD4+ T cells, after which naive cells were positively selected on CD45RA and the negative fraction became the memory subset. Blood was collected by leukapheresis, and PBMCs were isolated by Ficoll-Histopaque density gradient centrifugation and then cryopreserved in liquid nitrogen vapor phase. Purity and quantity of every magnetically sorted T cell population were checked by analytical flow cytometry. From each sorted fraction, genomic DNA was isolated and quantified by UV absorbance on a Nanodrop 2000c. Reading from cysteine to phenylalanine, the CDR3 counts 15 amino acids. Only the CDR3 DNA is retained, 45 bases long and in frame from the first base. According to the germline V gene (reference sequence), CDR1 reads GTSNPN and CDR2 reads SVGIG. Between the V and J ends, shortened by 0 bases and 0 bases respectively, the junction contains 9 bases.

This clone was seen a handful of times. Its antigen is not yet known. Base qualities are not provided; no much larger clone lies one nucleotide away. The TCR sequence derives from a man aged 18 to 30 in good health. The sequence is built from TRBV30 and TRBJ1-5; no confident D gene assignment can be made. Sequencing was performed on naive CD4+ T cells sorted from blood. The sample's cell subset or site, from its label and the paper: CD45RA+ positively selected. CDR3 sequence: CAWSVRLDSNQPQHF. The DNA sequence follows: TGTGCCTGGAGTGTAAGGCTAGATAGCAATCAGCCCCAGCATTTT.